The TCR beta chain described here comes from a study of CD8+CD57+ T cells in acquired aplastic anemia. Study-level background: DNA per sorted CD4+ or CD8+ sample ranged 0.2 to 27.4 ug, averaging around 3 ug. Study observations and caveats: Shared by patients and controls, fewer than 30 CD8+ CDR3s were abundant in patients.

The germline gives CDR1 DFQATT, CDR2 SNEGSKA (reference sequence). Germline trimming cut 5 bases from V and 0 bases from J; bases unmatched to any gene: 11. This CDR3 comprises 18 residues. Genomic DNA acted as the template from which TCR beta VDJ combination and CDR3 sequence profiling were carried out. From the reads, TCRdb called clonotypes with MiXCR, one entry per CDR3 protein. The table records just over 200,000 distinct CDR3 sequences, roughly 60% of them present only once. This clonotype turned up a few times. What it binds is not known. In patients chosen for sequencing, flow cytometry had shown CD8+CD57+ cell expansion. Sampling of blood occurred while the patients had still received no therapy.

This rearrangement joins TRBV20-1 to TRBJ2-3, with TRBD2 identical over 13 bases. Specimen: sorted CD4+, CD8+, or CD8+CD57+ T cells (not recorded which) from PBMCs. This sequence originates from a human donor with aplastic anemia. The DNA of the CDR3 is TGCAGTGCTCTAGTCGGACTAGCGGGGGTAACTAGCACAGATACGCAGTATTTT. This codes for CSALVGLAGVTSTDTQYF.